This T cell receptor (beta chain) was sequenced during a study of blood T cell repertoires in COVID-19. Study-level background: Sources were T cells, B-cell-depleted T cells, or PBMCs; the material itself was cDNA or gDNA.

As handled by the study authors: How many nucleated cells were present was estimated from reference gene primer amplification. The repertoire was sequenced with immunoSEQ multiplex PCR; TCRdb's copy has only in-frame clones and lacks some. V and J calls and clone size are as listed in that table; D and trimming were resolved from the DNA. The sample lists fewer than 300,000 clones, around four fifths occurring once. This clone was observed once. The germline gives CDR1 ENHRY, CDR2 SYGVKD. V shed 6 bases and J 3 bases; nucleotides not matched to a gene: 7. This CDR3 region has 15 residues. This clonotype originated in a woman aged 70-85 years with active or convalescent COVID-19. The rearrangement uses TRBV10-3 and TRBJ2-1; 8 bases agree with TRBD2. What was sequenced was peripheral blood. CDR3 nucleotides: TGTGCCATCAGCCCGGGGGGGCGTAACTACAATGAGCAGTTCTTC. It specifies CAISPGGRNYNEQFF.